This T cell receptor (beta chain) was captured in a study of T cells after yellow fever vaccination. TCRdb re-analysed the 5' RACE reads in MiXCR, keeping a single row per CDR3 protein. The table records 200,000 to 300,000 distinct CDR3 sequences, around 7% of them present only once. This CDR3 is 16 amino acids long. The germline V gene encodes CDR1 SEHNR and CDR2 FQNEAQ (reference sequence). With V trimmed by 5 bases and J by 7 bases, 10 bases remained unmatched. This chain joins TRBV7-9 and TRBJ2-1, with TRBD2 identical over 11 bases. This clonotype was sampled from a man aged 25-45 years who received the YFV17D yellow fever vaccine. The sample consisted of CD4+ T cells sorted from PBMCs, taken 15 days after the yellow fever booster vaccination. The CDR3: CASSPTGLAGGNEQFF. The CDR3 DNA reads TGTGCCAGCAGCCCCACCGGACTAGCGGGTGGGAATGAGCAGTTCTTC. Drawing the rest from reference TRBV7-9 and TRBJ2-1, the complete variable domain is DTGVSQNPRHKITKRGQNVTFRCDPISEHNRLYWYRQTLGQGPEFLTYFQNEAQLEKSRLLSDRFSAERPKGSFSTLEIQRTEQGDSAMYLCASSPTGLAGGNEQFFGPGTRLTVL.